The rows below give T cell receptor beta chains drawn from one sample of a study of CD8 T cells in ankylosing spondylitis. TCRdb itself ran the 5' RACE reads through MiXCR, one entry per CDR3 protein. The sample yields approximately 140,000 distinct CDR3 sequences, about 8% seen once. The specimen was synovial fluid, either unsorted or a sorted T cell fraction (not recorded which). The receptor source for this set is a male donor with ankylosing spondylitis. Both conserved end residues are part of each CDR3. D genes are given only for firm matches. For some rows the clone size is stated as once, few or many, or as a class when expanded; others skip it.

>.|TRBJ1-6|TRBV7-2|few
CASSSQGNYNSPLHF
TGTGCCAGCAGCTCCCAGGGGAACTATAATTCACCCCTCCACTTT
>.|TRBJ2-2|TRBV20-1|many
CSARVGVTGELFF
TGCAGTGCTAGAGTAGGGGTAACCGGGGAGCTGTTTTTT
>.|TRBJ1-1|TRBV29-1|many
CSVTSGGTEAFF
TGCAGCGTTACGTCGGGGGGCACTGAAGCTTTCTTT
>.|TRBJ2-1|TRBV29-1|.
CSVKKARVNEQFF
TGCAGCGTGAAAAAAGCTAGGGTGAATGAGCAGTTCTTC
>.|TRBJ1-2|TRBV20-1|few
CSASGATTNYGYTF
TGCAGTGCTAGCGGGGCGACCACTAACTATGGCTACACCTTC
>TRBD1|TRBJ1-2|TRBV4-2|many
CASSATGGRDGYTF
TGTGCCAGCAGCGCTACAGGGGGCCGGGATGGCTACACCTTC
>TRBD1|TRBJ1-6|TRBV5-1|many
CASSLGQGGSPLHF
TGCGCCAGCAGCTTGGGACAGGGAGGTTCACCCCTCCACTTT
>TRBD1|TRBJ1-2|TRBV10-3|.
CAISELAPGQGSYGYTF
TGTGCCATCAGTGAGTTAGCCCCGGGACAGGGTTCCTATGGCTACACCTTC
>.|TRBJ1-2|TRBV7-9|few
CASSLETSLGFGYTF
TGTGCCAGCAGCTTAGAAACGTCCTTAGGGTTCGGCTACACCTTC
>.|TRBJ2-5|TRBV4-2|few
CASSQALRGLRQETQYF
TGTGCCAGCAGCCAAGCCCTGCGGGGGCTTAGACAAGAGACCCAGTACTTC
>.|TRBJ1-5|TRBV20-1|many
CSARDGAFDQPQHF
TGCAGTGCTAGAGACGGGGCATTTGATCAGCCCCAGCATTTT
>TRBD1|TRBJ2-5|TRBV24-1|many
CATSEQGTGGWETQYF
TGTGCCACCAGTGAGCAAGGGACAGGGGGTTGGGAGACCCAGTACTTC
>TRBD1|TRBJ1-2|TRBV7-6|many
CASSLTPQGGYGYTF
TGTGCCAGCAGCTTAACGCCTCAGGGGGGTTATGGCTACACCTTC
>.|TRBJ1-5|TRBV20-1|.
CSARRAWGIQPQHF
TGCAGTGCCCGGAGGGCTTGGGGCATACAGCCCCAGCATTTT
>TRBD1|TRBJ2-5|TRBV12-3/TRBV12-4|.
CASSLKGAVTQYF
TGTGCCAGCAGTTTGAAGGGGGCAGTGACCCAGTACTTC
>.|TRBJ1-2|TRBV28|few
CASSFGGHGYTF
TGTGCCAGCAGTTTCGGGGGCCATGGCTACACCTTC
>.|TRBJ2-2|TRBV5-4|few
CASSPQGGLGIGELFF
TGTGCCAGCAGCCCCCAGGGGGGCTTAGGTATCGGGGAGCTGTTTTTT
>.|TRBJ2-7|TRBV5-4|many
CASSLGTDGYEQYF
TGTGCCAGCAGCTTGGGGACCGACGGTTACGAGCAGTACTTC
>.|TRBJ1-4|TRBV5-1|few
CASSLDGSGEKLFF
TGCGCCAGCAGCTTGGACGGTTCCGGTGAAAAACTGTTTTTT
>TRBD2|TRBJ2-3|TRBV24-1|.
CATSSGGRGRDTQYF
TGTGCCACCAGCTCCGGGGGGAGAGGAAGAGATACGCAGTATTTT
>.|TRBJ2-5|TRBV9|many
CASSSGGETQYF
TGTGCCAGCAGCTCTGGTGGGGAGACCCAGTACTTC
>.|TRBJ1-1|TRBV7-8|many
CASSLGPAYTEAFF
TGTGCCAGCAGCTTAGGGCCAGCTTACACTGAAGCTTTCTTT
>TRBD2|TRBJ2-2|TRBV20-1|many
CSARDQGLARTGELFF
TGCAGTGCTAGAGATCAGGGACTAGCGCGTACCGGGGAGCTGTTTTTT
>TRBD1|TRBJ1-5|TRBV20-1|many
CSARRPGQGNQPQHF
TGCAGTGCTAGACGGCCGGGACAGGGGAATCAGCCCCAGCATTTT
>.|TRBJ2-7|TRBV20-1|.
CSAESGWGEQYF
TGCAGTGCTGAGAGTGGGTGGGGAGAGCAGTACTTC
>TRBD1|TRBJ2-7|TRBV25-1|.
CASSGKIDRGDYEQYF
TGTGCCAGCAGTGGAAAAATCGACAGGGGTGACTACGAGCAGTACTTC
>.|TRBJ2-2|TRBV13|few
CASSPGGGPNTGELFF
TGTGCCAGCAGCCCCGGTGGGGGACCTAACACCGGGGAGCTGTTTTTT
>.|TRBJ2-3|TRBV5-1|many
CASSLDRGTDTQYF
TGCGCCAGCAGCTTGGACAGGGGCACAGATACGCAGTATTTT
>.|TRBJ2-7|TRBV9|many
CASSRDSLYGSYEQYF
TGTGCCAGCAGCCGTGACAGCCTTTACGGTAGCTACGAGCAGTACTTC
>.|TRBJ2-2|TRBV7-2|.
CASSLETVNTGELFF
TGTGCCAGCAGCTTAGAGACCGTGAACACCGGGGAGCTGTTTTTT
>.|TRBJ2-1|TRBV7-9|.
CASSSYRERDNEQFF
TGTGCCAGCAGCTCCTACAGGGAACGGGACAATGAGCAGTTCTTC
>TRBD1|TRBJ1-3|TRBV6-1|many
CASTLDRGRATIYF
TGTGCCAGCACCTTAGACAGGGGGAGAGCCACCATATATTTT
>.|TRBJ2-5|TRBV20-1|.
CSAIIRLQTQYF
TGCAGTGCTATTATCAGGTTACAGACCCAGTACTTC
>.|TRBJ2-3|TRBV20-1|few
CSAFNRAGSTDTQYF
TGCAGTGCGTTTAATAGGGCGGGAAGTACAGATACGCAGTATTTT
>.|TRBJ2-4|TRBV20-1|many
CSASKAKNIQYF
TGCAGTGCTAGTAAAGCCAAAAACATTCAGTACTTC
>.|TRBJ1-3|TRBV5-1|many
CASSLYTGGNTIYF
TGCGCCAGCAGCTTGTATACAGGAGGAAACACCATATATTTT
>.|TRBJ2-5|TRBV5-1|many
CASAPGPLETQYF
TGCGCCAGCGCCCCCGGCCCCCTTGAGACCCAGTACTTC
>.|TRBJ2-7|TRBV28|many
CASSFSRTQTYEQYF
TGTGCCAGCAGTTTTTCCAGGACACAGACCTACGAGCAGTACTTC
>.|TRBJ2-3|TRBV20-1|many
CSADQWGSTDTQYF
TGCAGTGCCGATCAATGGGGAAGCACAGATACGCAGTATTTT
>.|TRBJ2-7|TRBV5-1|.
CASSRDNTYEQYF
TGCGCCAGCAGCAGGGACAACACCTACGAGCAGTACTTC
>.|TRBJ2-7|TRBV2|many
CASSLGLTSYEQYF
TGTGCCAGCAGTTTGGGACTGACTTCCTACGAGCAGTACTTC
>TRBD1|TRBJ1-1|TRBV6-4|.
CANSGQGAPEAFF
TGTGCCAACTCGGGACAGGGGGCCCCTGAAGCTTTCTTT
>.|TRBJ2-5|TRBV5-1|many
CASSLDRVTETQYF
TGCGCCAGCAGCTTGGACAGGGTCACAGAGACCCAGTACTTC
>.|TRBJ1-5|TRBV12-3/TRBV12-4|many
CASSFRRQPQHF
TGTGCCAGCAGTTTTCGTCGGCAGCCCCAGCATTTT
>.|TRBJ2-7|TRBV7-9|.
CASSLGGYLYEQYF
TGTGCCAGCAGCTTAGGGGGATATCTCTACGAGCAGTACTTC
>TRBD1|TRBJ2-2|TRBV6-5|.
CASSFINTGDTGELFF
TGTGCCAGCAGTTTCATTAACACAGGGGACACCGGGGAGCTGTTTTTT
>.|TRBJ2-1|TRBV28|.
CASSRAGMYGNEQFF
TGTGCCAGCAGTCGGGCGGGGATGTATGGGAATGAGCAGTTCTTC
>TRBD2|TRBJ2-3|TRBV5-1|.
CASRGGLADTQYF
TGCGCCAGCAGGGGCGGACTAGCAGATACGCAGTATTTT
>.|TRBJ1-2|TRBV18|many
CASSPTPDTYGYTF
TGTGCCAGCTCACCTACTCCGGACACCTATGGCTACACCTTC
>.|TRBJ2-7|TRBV20-1|few
CSPEKTETYEQYF
TGCAGTCCAGAGAAAACAGAAACCTACGAGCAGTACTTC
>.|TRBJ2-2|TRBV29-1|few
CSVEVSATGELFF
TGCAGCGTTGAAGTCTCAGCCACCGGGGAGCTGTTTTTT
>.|TRBJ1-1|TRBV7-9|many
CASSPNSNTEAFF
TGTGCCAGCAGTCCGAACTCGAACACTGAAGCTTTCTTT